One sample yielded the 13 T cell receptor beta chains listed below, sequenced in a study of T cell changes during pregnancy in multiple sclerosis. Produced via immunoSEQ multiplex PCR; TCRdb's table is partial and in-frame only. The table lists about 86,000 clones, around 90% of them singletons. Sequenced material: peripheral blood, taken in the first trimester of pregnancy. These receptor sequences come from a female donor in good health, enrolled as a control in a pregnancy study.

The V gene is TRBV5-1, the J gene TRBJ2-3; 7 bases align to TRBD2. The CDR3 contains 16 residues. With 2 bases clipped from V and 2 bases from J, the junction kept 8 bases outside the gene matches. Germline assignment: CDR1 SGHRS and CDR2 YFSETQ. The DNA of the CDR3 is TGCGCCAGCAGCTTTGATATTGCGGGGGACACAGATACGCAGTATTTT. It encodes CASSFDIAGDTDTQYF.

DNA of the CDR3: TGTGCCAGCAGTTATACACCCGATCAAGAAAAACTGTTTTTT. Protein sequence: CASSYTPDQEKLFF. V is TRBV6-5 and J is TRBJ1-4; D remains unclear. This CDR3 contains 14 residues. Germline lookup yields CDR1 MNHEY and CDR2 SVGAGI. Trimming pared 3 bases from V and 8 bases from J, leaving 13 bases between.

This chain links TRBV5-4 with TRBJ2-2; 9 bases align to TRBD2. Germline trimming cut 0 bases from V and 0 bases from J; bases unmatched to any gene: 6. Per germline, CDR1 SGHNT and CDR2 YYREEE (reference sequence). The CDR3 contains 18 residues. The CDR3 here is CASSLGSGGPPNTGELFF. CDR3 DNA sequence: TGTGCCAGCAGCTTGGGGAGCGGGGGGCCGCCGAACACCGGGGAGCTGTTTTTT.

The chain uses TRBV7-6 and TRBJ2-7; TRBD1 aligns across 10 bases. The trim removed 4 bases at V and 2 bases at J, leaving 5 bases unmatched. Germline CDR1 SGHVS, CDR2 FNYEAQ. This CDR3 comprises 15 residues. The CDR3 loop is CASSSPGQGAYEQYF. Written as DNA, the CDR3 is TGTGCCAGCAGCTCACCTGGACAGGGGGCCTACGAGCAGTACTTC.

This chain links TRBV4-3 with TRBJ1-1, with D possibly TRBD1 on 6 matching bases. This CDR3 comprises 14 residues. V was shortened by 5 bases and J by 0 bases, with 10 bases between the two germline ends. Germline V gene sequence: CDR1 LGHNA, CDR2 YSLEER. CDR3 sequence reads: CASSADRMNTEAFF. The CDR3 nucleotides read TGCGCCAGCAGCGCGGACAGAATGAACACTGAAGCTTTCTTT.

The CDR3 reads CASSLGSSNQPQHF. Written as DNA, the CDR3 is TGTGCCAGCAGCTTGGGTTCGAGCAATCAGCCCCAGCATTTT. The chain combines TRBV5-8 with TRBJ1-5, with D hard to call. With 0 bases removed from V and 1 base from J, the gap between germline ends came to 5 bases. The germline CDR1 and CDR2 sequences are SGHTS and YDEGEE. This CDR3 is 14 amino acids long.

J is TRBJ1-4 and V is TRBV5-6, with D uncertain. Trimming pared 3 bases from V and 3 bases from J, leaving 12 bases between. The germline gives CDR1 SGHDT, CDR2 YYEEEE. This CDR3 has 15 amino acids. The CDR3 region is CASSWRFASNEKLFF. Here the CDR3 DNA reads TGTGCCAGCAGCTGGAGGTTTGCTTCTAATGAAAAACTGTTTTTT.

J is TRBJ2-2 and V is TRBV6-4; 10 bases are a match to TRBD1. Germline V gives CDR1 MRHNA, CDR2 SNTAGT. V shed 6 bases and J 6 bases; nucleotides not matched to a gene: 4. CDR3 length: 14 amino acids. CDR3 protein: CASRGDRGPGELFF. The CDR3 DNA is TGTGCCAGCAGGGGTGACAGGGGGCCCGGGGAGCTGTTTTTT.

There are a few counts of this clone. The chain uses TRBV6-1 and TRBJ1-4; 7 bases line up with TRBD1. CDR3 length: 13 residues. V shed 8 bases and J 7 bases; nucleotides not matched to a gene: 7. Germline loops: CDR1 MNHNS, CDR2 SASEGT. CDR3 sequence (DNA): TGTGCCAGCCAGGGGGGCGCCCGTGAAAAACTGTTTTTT. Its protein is CASQGGAREKLFF.

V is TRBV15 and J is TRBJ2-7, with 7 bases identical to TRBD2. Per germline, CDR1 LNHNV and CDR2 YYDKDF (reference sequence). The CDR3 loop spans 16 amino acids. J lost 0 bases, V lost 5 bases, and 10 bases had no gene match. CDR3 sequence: CATSRDGGTFSYEQYF. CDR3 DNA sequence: TGTGCCACCAGCCGCGACGGGGGGACTTTCTCCTACGAGCAGTACTTC.

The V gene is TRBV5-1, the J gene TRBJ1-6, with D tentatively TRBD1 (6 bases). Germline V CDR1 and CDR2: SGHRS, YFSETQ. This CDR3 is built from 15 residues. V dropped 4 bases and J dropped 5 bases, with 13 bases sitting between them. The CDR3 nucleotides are TGCGCCAGCAGCAATCTAGGGGGAGATAATTCACCCCTCCACTTT. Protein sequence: CASSNLGGDNSPLHF.

The CDR3, as DNA: TGTGCCAGCAGCCTGAGCGGGGGAGGCACAGATACGCAGTATTTT. Protein sequence: CASSLSGGGTDTQYF. The chain links TRBV4-2 to TRBJ2-3, with TRBD2 matching over 8 bases. Germline trimming cut 4 bases from V and 1 base from J; bases unmatched to any gene: 4. The CDR3 is made up of 15 amino acids. Germline values: CDR1 LGHNA, CDR2 YNFKEQ.

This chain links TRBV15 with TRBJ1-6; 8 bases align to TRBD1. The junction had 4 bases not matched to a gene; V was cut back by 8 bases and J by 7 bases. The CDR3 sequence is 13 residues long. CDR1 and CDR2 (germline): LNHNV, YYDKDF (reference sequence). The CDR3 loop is CATSDRENSPLHF. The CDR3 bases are TGTGCCACCTCGGACAGGGAGAATTCACCCCTCCACTTT.